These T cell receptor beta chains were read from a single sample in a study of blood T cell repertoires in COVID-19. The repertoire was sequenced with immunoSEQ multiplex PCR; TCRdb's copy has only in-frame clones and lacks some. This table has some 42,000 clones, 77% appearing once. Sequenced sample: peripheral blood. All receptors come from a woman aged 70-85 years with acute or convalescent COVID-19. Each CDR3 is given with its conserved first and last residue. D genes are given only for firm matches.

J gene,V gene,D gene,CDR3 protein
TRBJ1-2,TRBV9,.,CASSTRTSYGYTF
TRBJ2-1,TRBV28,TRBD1,CASSSGGPSYNEQFF
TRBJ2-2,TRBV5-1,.,CASSPSTSGELFF
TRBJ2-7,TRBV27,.,CASSLKPTYEQYF
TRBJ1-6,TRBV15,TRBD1,CATSRVYSGAGGPYNSPLHF
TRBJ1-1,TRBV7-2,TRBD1,CASSLSQGVNTEAFF
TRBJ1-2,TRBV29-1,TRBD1,CSVERGQDYGYTF
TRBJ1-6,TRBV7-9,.,CASSLVNSPLHF
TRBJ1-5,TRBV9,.,CASSVSYSNQPQHF
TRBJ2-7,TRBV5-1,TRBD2,CASSLGLAGEGYEQYF
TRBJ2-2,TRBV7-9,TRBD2,CASSLGWTSGSAAGELFF
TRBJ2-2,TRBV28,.,CASSIPSSGNGELFF
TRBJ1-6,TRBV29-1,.,CSVGREGSPLHF
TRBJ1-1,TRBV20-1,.,CSAEGETEAFF
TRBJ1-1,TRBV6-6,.,CASSPPPRGGNTEAFF
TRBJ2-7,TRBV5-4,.,CASSSYTGFSYEQYF